This passage covers 22 T cell receptor beta chains from one sample sequenced in a study of T cells in tumors after PD-1 blockade. Sequencing was performed with immunoSEQ multiplex PCR; in TCRdb, only in-frame clones are kept and a portion is missing. The profile shows around 51,000 clones, 81% of them singletons. The starting material was PBMCs, obtained before anti-PD-1 treatment. The receptors here all came from a human donor with basal cell carcinoma.

The J gene is TRBJ2-7, the V gene TRBV3-1 (or the pseudogene TRBV3-2); 10 nucleotides match TRBD1. The germline CDR1 and CDR2 sequences are LGHDT and YNNKEL (reference sequence). The CDR3 loop spans 14 amino acids. Trimming took 5 bases from V and 4 from J; bases not matched to a gene: 5. This CDR3 is CASSLRTGGYEQYF. The CDR3 DNA sequence: TGTGCCAGCAGCTTACGGACAGGGGGTTACGAGCAGTACTTC.

This clone was seen a single time. The chain links TRBV5-1 to TRBJ2-1; D possibly corresponds to TRBD1 (6 bases). Germline-derived CDR1 and CDR2 are SGHRS and YFSETQ. The CDR3 has 16 residues. The ends were cut back, 0 bases at V and 6 bases at J, with 16 bases in the middle. CDR3 sequence: CASSLGLGTTINEQFF. CDR3 nucleotide sequence: TGCGCCAGCAGCTTGGGACTCGGGACAACTATCAATGAGCAGTTCTTC.

V gene TRBV3-1 (or the pseudogene TRBV3-2) combines with J gene TRBJ2-3, with D possibly being TRBD1 or TRBD2 (7 bases each). Between the trimmed V and J ends, which lost 4 bases and 3 bases, there was a span of 17 bases. CDR3 length: 16 residues. Per the germline V gene, CDR1 is LGHDT and CDR2 is YNNKEL (reference sequence). The CDR3, as DNA: TGTGCCAGCAGCCTAGCCAGGGGGGGCTGGACAGATACGCAGTATTTT. It encodes CASSLARGGWTDTQYF.

In its sample, this clone was seen once. V gene TRBV5-1 combines with J gene TRBJ2-1; 10 positions agree with TRBD1. Germline CDR1 is SGHRS and CDR2 is YFSETQ. The CDR3 has 14 residues. Losses at the gene ends were 4 bases for V and 8 bases for J; bases not matched to a gene: 6. The CDR3 DNA is TGCGCCAGCAGCACCTCCGGGACAGGGGATGAGCAGTTCTTC. Its protein is CASSTSGTGDEQFF.

The chain combines TRBV6-5 with TRBJ1-4; a weak D match, TRBD1 (5 bases). The CDR3 extends over 15 amino acids. Germline assignment: CDR1 MNHEY and CDR2 SVGAGI. V was clipped by 2 bases and J by 8 bases, with 15 bases between them. CDR3 bases: TGTGCCAGCAGTTACGAATTAGACAGTCGGGAAAAACTGTTTTTT. This encodes CASSYELDSREKLFF.

The rearrangement uses TRBV6-2 or TRBV6-3 and TRBJ2-2; no definite D call. The CDR3 consists of 15 residues. Germline V gene lookup returns CDR1 MNHEY and CDR2 SVGEGT. V lost 0 bases and J 1 base, leaving 6 bases between the germline ends. The CDR3 bases are TGTGCCAGCAGTTACTCGAGTCAGAACACCGGGGAGCTGTTTTTT. Translation: CASSYSSQNTGELFF.

J is TRBJ2-2 and V is TRBV19; D is possibly TRBD1 (5 bases). The length of the CDR3 is 15 residues. Between the trimmed V and J ends, which lost 1 base and 7 bases, there was a span of 13 bases. Germline CDR1 is LNHDA and CDR2 is SQIVND (reference sequence). As DNA, the CDR3 is TGTGCCAGTAGTATAGGGGGCCTAGGTAGCGGGGAGCTGTTTTTT. This encodes CASSIGGLGSGELFF.

Written as DNA, the CDR3 is TGTGCCAGCTCACCTAGCCAGTGGGGTTCACCCCTCCACTTT. Its protein is CASSPSQWGSPLHF. V and J are TRBV18 and TRBJ1-6; D remains ambiguous. The V gene lost 3 bases and the J gene lost 9 bases, with 12 bases spanning the gap. Looked up from germline, CDR1 is KGHSH and CDR2 is LQKENI. The CDR3 spans 14 residues. The complete variable domain, with remaining parts taken from reference TRBV18 and TRBJ1-6, reads NAGVMQNPRHLVRRRGQEARLRCSPMKGHSHVYWYRQLPEEGLKFMVYLQKENIIDESGMPKERFSAEFPKEGPSILRIQQVVRGDSAAYFCASSPSQWGSPLHFGNGTRLTVT.

V and J are TRBV24-1 and TRBJ2-1; 8 bases line up with TRBD1. CDR1 is KGHDR and CDR2 is SFDVKD in the germline V gene. The V and J ends lost 1 base and 7 bases, in that order; junction bases with no gene match: 11. The CDR3 is made up of 17 amino acids. CDR3 sequence reads: CATSDFLPGGLWNEQFF. DNA for the CDR3: TGTGCCACCAGTGATTTTCTTCCAGGGGGCTTGTGGAATGAGCAGTTCTTC.

CDR3 in DNA: TGTGCCAGCAGTGACTCTAGCGGGGGGACAGATACGCAGTATTTT. It encodes CASSDSSGGTDTQYF. J is TRBJ2-3 and V is TRBV6-4; 10 bases agree with TRBD2. The trim removed 0 bases at V and 3 bases at J, leaving 0 bases unmatched. The CDR3 totals 15 residues. Germline V lookup: CDR1 MRHNA, CDR2 SNTAGT.

This chain joins TRBV30 and TRBJ1-5; TRBD1 matches 8 bases. The germline CDR1 and CDR2 sequences are GTSNPN and SVGIG (reference sequence). Trimming at V came to 1 base and at J to 6 bases, leaving 2 bases not matched to a gene. The CDR3 loop spans 13 amino acids. In nucleotides, the CDR3 is TGTGCCTGGAGTGCAGGGGGCGGTCAGCCCCAGCATTTT. The encoded protein is CAWSAGGGQPQHF.

This clone was detected once. The V gene is TRBV2, the J gene TRBJ1-5; perhaps TRBD1 as D (6 bases). V was shortened by 5 bases and J by 4 bases, with 15 bases between the two germline ends. The CDR3 consists of 15 residues. From germline, CDR1 is SNHLY and CDR2 FYNNEI. The CDR3 coding sequence is TGTGCCAGCAGTCGAACACAGGGAGGGAATCAGCCCCAGCATTTT. It yields the protein CASSRTQGGNQPQHF. The full variable domain, its missing parts supplied by reference TRBV2 and TRBJ1-5, is EPEVTQTPSHQVTQMGQEVILRCVPISNHLYFYWYRQILGQKVEFLVSFYNNEISEKSEIFDDQFSVERPDGSNFTLKIRSTKLEDSAMYFCASSRTQGGNQPQHFGDGTRLSIL.

V gene TRBV18 combines with J gene TRBJ1-1; D may be TRBD1 (6 bases). Trimming shortened V by 6 bases and J by 2 bases, and 10 bases separated the two germline ends. CDR1 and CDR2 (germline): KGHSH, LQKENI. The CDR3 is 13 residues long. CDR3 in amino acids: CASSLQGNTEAFF. The CDR3 DNA reads TGTGCCAGCTCCCTACAGGGTAACACTGAAGCTTTCTTT.

The chain has TRBV24-1 and TRBJ2-1; D is uncertain. V lost 4 bases and J lost 8, with 11 bases in between. CDR3 length: 13 amino acids. From germline, CDR1 is KGHDR and CDR2 SFDVKD. The CDR3 coding sequence is TGTGCCACCAGTGACCCCCCGGGCGATGAGCAGTTCTTC. Residues: CATSDPPGDEQFF.

The sample holds a few counts of this clone. The J gene is TRBJ2-7, the V gene TRBV5-1; D possibly uses TRBD1 or TRBD2 (6 bases each). Germline CDR1 reads SGHRS; CDR2 reads YFSETQ. The V end lost 2 bases, the J end lost 6 bases, and 21 bases lay between the germline ends. The CDR3 totals 16 residues. CDR3 amino acids: CASSLGGTGAGGEQYF. The DNA for the CDR3 is TGCGCCAGCAGCTTAGGGGGTACGGGGGCTGGTGGCGAGCAGTACTTC.

The chain carries TRBV28 and TRBJ2-5, with D tentatively TRBD1 (5 bases). The CDR3 is 18 residues long. Trimming took off 6 bases at V and 2 bases at J, with 25 bases between the two ends. Per germline, CDR1 MDHEN and CDR2 SYDVKM. CDR3 coding DNA: TGTGCCAGCAGCTACCATTCTCTTTGGGGCGGCCAACAAGAGACCCAGTACTTC. This sequence encodes CASSYHSLWGGQQETQYF. Full variable domain (missing parts from reference TRBV28 and TRBJ2-5): DVKVTQSSRYLVKRTGEKVFLECVQDMDHENMFWYRQDPGLGLRLIYFSYDVKMKEKGDIPEGYSVSREKKERFSLILESASTNQTSMYLCASSYHSLWGGQQETQYFGPGTRLLVL.

A single count supports this clone. The chain links TRBV4-1 to TRBJ1-2, with TRBD1 as a possible D gene (5 bases). CDR1 is MGHRA and CDR2 is YSYEKL in the germline V gene. This CDR3 is 15 amino acids long. V was shortened by 4 bases and J by 8 bases, with 20 bases between the two germline ends. CDR3 in amino acids: CASSLVVGPSGGYTF. The CDR3 nucleotides read TGCGCCAGCAGCCTCGTCGTGGGGCCGAGCGGGGGCTACACCTTC.

J is TRBJ2-5 and V is TRBV5-6; D unresolved. The CDR3 length is 12 residues. CDR1 is SGHDT and CDR2 is YYEEEE in the germline V gene. Trimming stripped 0 bases from V and 4 bases from J, with 4 bases between. The CDR3 DNA reads TGTGCCAGCAGCTTGGACGGAGAGACCCAGTACTTC. Translating gives CASSLDGETQYF. The full variable domain, completed using reference TRBV5-6 and TRBJ2-5, is DAGVTQSPTHLIKTRGQQVTLRCSPKSGHDTVSWYQQALGQGPQFIFQYYEEEERQRGNFPDRFSGHQFPNYSSELNVNALLLGDSALYLCASSLDGETQYFGPGTRLLVL.

The chain couples TRBV10-1 to TRBJ1-5, with 7 bases that match TRBD1. The junction had 18 bases not matched to a gene; V was cut back by 7 bases and J by 0 bases. Germline CDR1 and CDR2: WNHNN and SYGVQD (reference sequence). The CDR3 length is 19 residues. The CDR3 region is CASTDRVRTGLYSNQPQHF. The CDR3 DNA sequence: TGCGCCAGCACCGACAGGGTCCGTACAGGTTTATATAGCAATCAGCCCCAGCATTTT.

This chain connects TRBV19 to TRBJ2-7; D could derive from TRBD1 or TRBD2 (6 bases each). V lost 2 bases, J lost 0 bases, and 8 bases lay in between. CDR1 is LNHDA and CDR2 is SQIVND in the germline V gene (reference sequence). This CDR3 region has 14 residues. The CDR3 loop is CASSIRGASYEQYF. The CDR3 nucleotides read TGTGCCAGTAGTATAAGGGGGGCCTCCTACGAGCAGTACTTC.

The chain joins TRBV7-9 to TRBJ2-3; D remains unclear. The ends were cut back, 5 bases at V and 2 bases at J, with 17 bases in the middle. This CDR3 has 16 residues. In germline, CDR1 is SEHNR, CDR2 FQNEAQ (reference sequence). CDR3 loop: CASSPRRQVPTDTQYF. CDR3 DNA sequence: TGTGCCAGCAGCCCGCGACGGCAAGTCCCCACAGATACGCAGTATTTT.

The chain links TRBV4-1 to TRBJ2-7, with TRBD1 matching 7 bases. Unmatched junction bases numbered 4, after V lost 0 bases and J lost 2 bases. Germline CDR1 reads MGHRA; CDR2 reads YSYEKL. This CDR3 has 15 residues. CDR3 residues: CASSQEEDRTYEQYF. In DNA form, the CDR3 reads TGCGCCAGCAGCCAAGAGGAGGACAGGACCTACGAGCAGTACTTC.